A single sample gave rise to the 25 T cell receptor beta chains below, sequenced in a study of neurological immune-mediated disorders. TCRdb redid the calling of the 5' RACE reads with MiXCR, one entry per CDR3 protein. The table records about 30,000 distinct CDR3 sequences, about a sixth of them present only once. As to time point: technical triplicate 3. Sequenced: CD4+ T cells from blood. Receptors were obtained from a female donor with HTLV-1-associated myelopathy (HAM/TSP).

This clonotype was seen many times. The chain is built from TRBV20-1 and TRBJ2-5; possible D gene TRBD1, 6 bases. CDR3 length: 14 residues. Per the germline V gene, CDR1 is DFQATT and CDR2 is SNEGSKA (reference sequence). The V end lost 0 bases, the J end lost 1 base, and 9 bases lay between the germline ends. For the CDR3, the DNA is TGCAGTGCTAGAGATTGGGGGCGCCAAGAGACCCAGTACTTC. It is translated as CSARDWGRQETQYF.

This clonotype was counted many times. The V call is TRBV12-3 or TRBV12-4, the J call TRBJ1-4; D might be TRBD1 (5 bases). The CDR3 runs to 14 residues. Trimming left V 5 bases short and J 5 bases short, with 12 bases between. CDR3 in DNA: TGTGCCAGCAGTATGGGACGGAGAAATGAAAAACTGTTTTTT. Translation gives CASSMGRRNEKLFF.

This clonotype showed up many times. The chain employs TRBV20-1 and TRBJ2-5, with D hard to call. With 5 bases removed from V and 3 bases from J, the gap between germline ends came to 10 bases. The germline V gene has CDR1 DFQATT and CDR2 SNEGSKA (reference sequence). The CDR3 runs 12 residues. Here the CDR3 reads CSALDPKETQYF. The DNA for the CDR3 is TGCAGTGCTCTAGACCCTAAAGAGACCCAGTACTTC.

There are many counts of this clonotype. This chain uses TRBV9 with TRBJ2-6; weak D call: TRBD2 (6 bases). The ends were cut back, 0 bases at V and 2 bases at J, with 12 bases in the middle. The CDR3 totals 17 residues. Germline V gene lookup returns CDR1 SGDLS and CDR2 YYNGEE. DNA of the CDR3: TGTGCCAGCAGCGTAGCTTATCCGGGAGCTGGGGCCAACGTCCTGACTTTC. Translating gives CASSVAYPGAGANVLTF.

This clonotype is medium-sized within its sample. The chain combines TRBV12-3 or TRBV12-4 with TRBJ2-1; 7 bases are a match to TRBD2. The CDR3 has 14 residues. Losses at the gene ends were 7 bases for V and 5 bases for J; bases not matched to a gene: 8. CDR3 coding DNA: TGTGCCAGCACTCTAGCGGCTCCCGACAATGAGCAGTTCTTC. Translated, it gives CASTLAAPDNEQFF.

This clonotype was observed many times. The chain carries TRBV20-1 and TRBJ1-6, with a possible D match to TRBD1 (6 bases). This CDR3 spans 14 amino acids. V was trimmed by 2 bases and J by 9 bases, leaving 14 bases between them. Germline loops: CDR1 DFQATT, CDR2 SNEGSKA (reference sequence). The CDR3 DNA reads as TGCAGTGCTAGACCACAGGGTCCGGGTTCACCCCTCCACTTT. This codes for CSARPQGPGSPLHF.

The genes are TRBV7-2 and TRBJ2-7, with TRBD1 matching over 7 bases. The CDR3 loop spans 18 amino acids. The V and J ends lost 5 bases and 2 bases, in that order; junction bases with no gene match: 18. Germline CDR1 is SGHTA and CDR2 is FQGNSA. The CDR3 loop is CASSPRDRAKFMTYEQYF. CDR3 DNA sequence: TGTGCCAGCAGCCCCCGAGACAGGGCTAAGTTTATGACCTACGAGCAGTACTTC.

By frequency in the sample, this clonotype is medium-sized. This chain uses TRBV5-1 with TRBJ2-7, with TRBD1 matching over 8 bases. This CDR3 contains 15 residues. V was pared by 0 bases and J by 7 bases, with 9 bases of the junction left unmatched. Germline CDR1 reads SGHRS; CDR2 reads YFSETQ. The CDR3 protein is CASSLAQGAQGEQYF. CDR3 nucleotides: TGCGCCAGCAGCTTGGCGCAGGGGGCTCAAGGAGAGCAGTACTTC.

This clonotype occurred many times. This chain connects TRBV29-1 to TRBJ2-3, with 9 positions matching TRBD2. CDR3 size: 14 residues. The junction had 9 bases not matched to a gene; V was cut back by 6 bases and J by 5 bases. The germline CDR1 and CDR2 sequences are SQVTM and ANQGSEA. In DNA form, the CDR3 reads TGCAGCGTCTTAGCGGGGGCTTTCAAAGATACGCAGTATTTT. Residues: CSVLAGAFKDTQYF.

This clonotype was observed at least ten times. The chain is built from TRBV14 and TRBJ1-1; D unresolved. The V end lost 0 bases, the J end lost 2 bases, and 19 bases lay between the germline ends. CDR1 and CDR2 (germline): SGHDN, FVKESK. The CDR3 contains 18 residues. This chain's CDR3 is CASSQDPRQVGVNTEAFF. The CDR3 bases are TGTGCCAGCAGCCAAGACCCGAGGCAGGTTGGGGTCAACACTGAAGCTTTCTTT.

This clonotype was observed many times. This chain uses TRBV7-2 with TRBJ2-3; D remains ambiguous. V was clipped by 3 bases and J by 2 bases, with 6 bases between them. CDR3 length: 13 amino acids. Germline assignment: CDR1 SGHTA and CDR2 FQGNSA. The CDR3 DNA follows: TGTGCCAGCAGCTTGGTACCCACAGATACGCAGTATTTT. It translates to CASSLVPTDTQYF.

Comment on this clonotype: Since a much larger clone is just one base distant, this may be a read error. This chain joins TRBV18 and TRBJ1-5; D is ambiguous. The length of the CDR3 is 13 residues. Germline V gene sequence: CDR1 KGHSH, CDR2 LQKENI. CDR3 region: CASSPGSNQPKHF. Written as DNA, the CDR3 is TGTGCCAGCTCTCCAGGTAGCAATCAGCCCAAGCATTTT.

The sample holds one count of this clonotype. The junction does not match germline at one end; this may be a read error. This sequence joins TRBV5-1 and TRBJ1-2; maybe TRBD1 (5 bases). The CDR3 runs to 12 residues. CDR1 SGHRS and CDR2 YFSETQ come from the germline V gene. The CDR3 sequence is CASGKGPYGNTF. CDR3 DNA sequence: TGCGCCAGCGGAAAGGGGCCCTATGGCAACACCTTC. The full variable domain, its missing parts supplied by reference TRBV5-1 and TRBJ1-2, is KAGVTQTPRYLIKTRGQQVTLSCSPISGHRSVSWYQQTPGQGLQFLFEYFSETQRNKGNFPGRFSGRQFSNSRSEMNVSTLELGDSALYLCASGKGPYGNTFGSGTRLTVV.

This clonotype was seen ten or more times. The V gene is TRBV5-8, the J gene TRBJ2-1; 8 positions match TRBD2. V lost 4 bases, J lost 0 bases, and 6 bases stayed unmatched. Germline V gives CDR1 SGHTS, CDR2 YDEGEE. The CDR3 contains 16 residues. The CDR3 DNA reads TGTGCCAGCAGCCTAGCGGGCCAAAGCTCCTACAATGAGCAGTTCTTC. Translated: CASSLAGQSSYNEQFF.

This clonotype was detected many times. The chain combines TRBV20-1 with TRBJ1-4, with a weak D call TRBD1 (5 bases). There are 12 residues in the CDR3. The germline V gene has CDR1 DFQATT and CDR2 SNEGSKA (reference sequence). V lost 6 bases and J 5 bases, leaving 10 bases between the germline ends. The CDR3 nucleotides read TGCAGTGCCAGGGAAAGAAATGAAAAACTGTTTTTT. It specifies CSARERNEKLFF.

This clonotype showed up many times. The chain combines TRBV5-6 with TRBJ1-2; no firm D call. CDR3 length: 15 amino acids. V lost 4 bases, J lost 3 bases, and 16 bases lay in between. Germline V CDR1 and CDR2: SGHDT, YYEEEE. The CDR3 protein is CASSRKGRADYGYTF. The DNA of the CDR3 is TGTGCCAGCAGCCGAAAAGGTCGGGCGGACTATGGCTACACCTTC.

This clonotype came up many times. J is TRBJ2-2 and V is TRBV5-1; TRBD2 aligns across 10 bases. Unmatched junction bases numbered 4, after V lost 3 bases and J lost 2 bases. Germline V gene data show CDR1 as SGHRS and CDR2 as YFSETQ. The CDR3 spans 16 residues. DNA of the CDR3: TGCGCCAGCAGCTCGAGCGGGGGGGCAAACACCGGGGAGCTGTTTTTT. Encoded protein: CASSSSGGANTGELFF.

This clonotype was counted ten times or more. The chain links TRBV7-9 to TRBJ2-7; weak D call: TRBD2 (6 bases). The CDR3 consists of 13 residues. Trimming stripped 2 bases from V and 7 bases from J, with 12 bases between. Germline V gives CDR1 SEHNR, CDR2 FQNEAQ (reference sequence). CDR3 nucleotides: TGTGCCAGCAGCTTAATGGGAGGCGGGGAGCAGTACTTC. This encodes CASSLMGGGEQYF.

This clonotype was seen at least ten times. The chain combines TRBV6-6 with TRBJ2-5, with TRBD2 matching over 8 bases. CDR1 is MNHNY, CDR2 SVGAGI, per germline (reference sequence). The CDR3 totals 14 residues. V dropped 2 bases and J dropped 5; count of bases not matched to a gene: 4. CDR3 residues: CASSYAGRVETQYF. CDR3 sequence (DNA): TGTGCCAGCAGTTACGCCGGGAGGGTCGAGACCCAGTACTTC.

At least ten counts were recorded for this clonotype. In DNA, the CDR3 is TGCAGTGCTAGAGGGACAGGAGGGGAGGCGTTCTCTCCACCCCTCCACTTT. Translating it yields CSARGTGGEAFSPPLHF. The chain recombines TRBV20-1 with TRBJ1-6; 7 nucleotides agree with TRBD1. This CDR3 comprises 17 residues. V was clipped by 1 base and J by 11 bases; unmatched bases: 17. The germline CDR1 and CDR2 sequences are DFQATT and SNEGSKA (reference sequence).

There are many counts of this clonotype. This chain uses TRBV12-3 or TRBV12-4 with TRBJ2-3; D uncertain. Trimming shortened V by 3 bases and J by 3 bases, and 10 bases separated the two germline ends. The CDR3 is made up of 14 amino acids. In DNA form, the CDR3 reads TGTGCCAGCAGTTTTGGGTTTTTGACAGATACGCAGTATTTT. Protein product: CASSFGFLTDTQYF.

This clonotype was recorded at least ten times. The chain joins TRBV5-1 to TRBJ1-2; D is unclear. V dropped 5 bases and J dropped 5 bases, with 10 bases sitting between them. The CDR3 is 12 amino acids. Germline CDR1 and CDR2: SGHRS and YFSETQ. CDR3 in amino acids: CASSSAGYGYTF. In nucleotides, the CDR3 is TGCGCCAGCAGTTCAGCCGGGTATGGCTACACCTTC.

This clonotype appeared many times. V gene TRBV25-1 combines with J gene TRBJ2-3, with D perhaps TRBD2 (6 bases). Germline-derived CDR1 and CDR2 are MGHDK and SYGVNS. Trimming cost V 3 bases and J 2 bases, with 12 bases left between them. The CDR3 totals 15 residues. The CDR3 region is CASSEAGGPTDTQYF. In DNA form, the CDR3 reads TGTGCCAGCAGTGAGGCCGGGGGTCCCACAGATACGCAGTATTTT. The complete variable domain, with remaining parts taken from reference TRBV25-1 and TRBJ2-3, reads EADIYQTPRYLVIGTGKKITLECSQTMGHDKMYWYQQDPGMELHLIHYSYGVNSTEKGDLSSESTVSRIRTEHFPLTLESARPSHTSQYLCASSEAGGPTDTQYFGPGTRLTVL.

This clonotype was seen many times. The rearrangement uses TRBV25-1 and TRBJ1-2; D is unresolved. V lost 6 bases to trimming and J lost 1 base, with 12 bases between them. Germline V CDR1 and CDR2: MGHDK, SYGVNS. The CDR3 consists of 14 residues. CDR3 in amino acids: CASSPQPFNYGYTF. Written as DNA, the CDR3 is TGTGCCAGCAGCCCCCAACCATTTAACTATGGCTACACCTTC.

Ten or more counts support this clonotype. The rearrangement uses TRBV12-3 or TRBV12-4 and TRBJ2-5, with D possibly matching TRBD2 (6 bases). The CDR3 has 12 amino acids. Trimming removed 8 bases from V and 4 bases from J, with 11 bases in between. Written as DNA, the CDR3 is TGTGCCAGCGCGCGGGGAGGAGAGACCCAGTACTTC. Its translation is CASARGGETQYF.